These 4 T cell receptor beta chains share one sample of origin, sequenced in a study of CD8+ T cells in alopecia areata. Following RNA extraction, reverse transcription yielded cDNA that acted as the sequencing template. The assay was immunoSEQ multiplex PCR, and TCRdb's table has in-frame clones only and misses some. The sample shows around 200,000 clones, 60% to 70% of them seen only once. Indicated treatment: oral pan-JAK inhibitor, 5-10 mg twice daily. The sample in question was CD4+ T cells sorted from blood, obtained at week 4, from a patient treated with tofacitinib. Receptors were obtained from a human donor with alopecia areata.

The chain recombines TRBV30 with TRBJ2-5; D is uncertain. Germline loops: CDR1 GTSNPN, CDR2 SVGIG (reference sequence). V was shortened by 1 base and J by 4 bases, with 4 bases between the two germline ends. The CDR3 covers 11 residues. The CDR3 nucleotides are TGTGCCTGGAGTGGTCTAGAGACCCAGTACTTC. Protein sequence: CAWSGLETQYF.

This sequence joins TRBV7-8 and TRBJ2-7; 12 bases align to TRBD2. V dropped 1 base and J dropped 0; count of bases not matched to a gene: 4. Germline-derived CDR1 and CDR2 are SGHVS and FQNEAQ. The CDR3 is made up of 17 amino acids. The CDR3 sequence: CASSLGGLAGISYEQYF. As DNA, the CDR3 is TGTGCCAGCAGCTTAGGTGGACTAGCGGGGATCTCCTACGAGCAGTACTTC.

V and J are TRBV14 and TRBJ2-7; no definite D call. V lost 2 bases to trimming and J lost 2 bases, with 7 bases between them. The length of the CDR3 is 13 residues. Germline lookup yields CDR1 SGHDN and CDR2 FVKESK. This chain's CDR3 is CASSQRFPYEQYF. The CDR3, as DNA: TGTGCCAGCAGCCAAAGGTTCCCCTACGAGCAGTACTTC.

The V and J genes are TRBV7-3 and TRBJ2-1; D remains ambiguous. CDR3 length: 12 amino acids. Deletions cut 5 bases from V and 10 bases from J, with 12 bases between. The V gene's germline CDR1 is SGHTA and CDR2 FQGTGA. DNA for the CDR3: TGTGCCAGCAGCGCGACTTTAGGGGAGCAGTTCTTC. Protein sequence: CASSATLGEQFF.